These 21 T cell receptor beta chains originate from one sample sequenced in a study of pediatric ulcerative colitis. Profiled with immunoSEQ multiplex PCR; TCRdb holds only in-frame clones, not every one. The sample lists approximately 13,000 clones, 70% to 80% occurring once. The rectum was sampled with one to two pinch biopsies at colonoscopy. Input material: gut tissue. The receptors were sampled from a boy younger than 18 who was a control in a study of pediatric ulcerative colitis.

The chain recombines TRBV19 with TRBJ1-5, with D unclear. Germline V CDR1 and CDR2: LNHDA, SQIVND (reference sequence). Trimming removed 1 base at V and 7 bases at J, with 14 bases between. This CDR3 region has 15 residues. CDR3 DNA: TGTGCCAGTAGTATAGGTCTATCAGGAGAACAGCCCCAGCATTTT. Its translation is CASSIGLSGEQPQHF.

The chain combines TRBV19 with TRBJ1-3, with 8 bases fitting TRBD1. V trimming: 1 base; J trimming: 4 bases; junction bases outside the gene matches: 15. Germline V gene data show CDR1 as LNHDA and CDR2 as SQIVND (reference sequence). This CDR3 comprises 19 residues. The CDR3 reads CASSIVPRTGQYIGNTIYF. The CDR3 DNA is TGTGCCAGTAGTATAGTTCCAAGGACAGGGCAATATATCGGAAACACCATATATTTT.

The chain couples TRBV19 to TRBJ1-4; no definite D call. The CDR3 consists of 10 residues. Germline lookup yields CDR1 LNHDA and CDR2 SQIVND (reference sequence). Trimming took off 5 bases at V and 8 bases at J, with 3 bases between the two ends. CDR3 DNA sequence: TGTGCCAGTAGTTCGGAAAAACTGTTTTTT. It encodes CASSSEKLFF.

The genes are TRBV11-3 and TRBJ2-2; 10 bases map to TRBD2. The germline V gene encodes CDR1 SGHNT and CDR2 YENEEA. Trimming removed 2 bases from V and 6 bases from J; junction bases left unmatched: 9. The CDR3 contains 17 residues. CDR3 loop: CASSLMRLAGVPGELFF. For the CDR3, the DNA is TGTGCCAGCAGCTTAATGAGGCTAGCGGGAGTCCCCGGGGAGCTGTTTTTT.

The chain links TRBV29-1 to TRBJ1-2; no firm D call. Trimming took 7 bases from V and 4 from J, leaving 13 bases between them. CDR3 length: 12 residues. The germline CDR1 and CDR2 sequences are SQVTM and ANQGSEA. The CDR3 DNA reads as TGCAGCGCTGAGGTGCAGTCCTATGGCTACACCTTC. Its protein product is CSAEVQSYGYTF.

The chain recombines TRBV9 with TRBJ2-1, with D unclear. In germline, CDR1 is SGDLS, CDR2 YYNGEE. With 1 base removed from V and 8 bases from J, the gap between germline ends came to 7 bases. The CDR3 loop spans 12 amino acids. Here the CDR3 reads CASSVLFDEQFF. The CDR3, as DNA: TGTGCCAGCAGCGTACTTTTCGATGAGCAGTTCTTC.

To note about this clone: The junction does not match germline at one end; this may be a read error. V gene TRBV7-7 combines with J gene TRBJ2-3; the match to TRBD2 covers 11 bases. There are 15 residues in the CDR3. Looked up from germline, CDR1 is SSHAT and CDR2 is FNYEAQ (reference sequence). Written as DNA, the CDR3 is TGTGCTAGCAGCTTGGGACTAGCGGAAACAGATACGCAGTATTTT. Translation: CASSLGLAETDTQYF.

The chain employs TRBV4-3 and TRBJ2-2, with a weak D call TRBD1 (5 bases). Trimming shortened V by 2 bases and J by 4 bases, and 8 bases separated the two germline ends. This CDR3 region has 14 residues. CDR1 and CDR2 (germline): LGHNA, YSLEER. The CDR3 sequence is CASSQFRATGELFF. DNA for the CDR3: TGCGCCAGCAGCCAATTCAGGGCCACCGGGGAGCTGTTTTTT.

The chain has TRBV6-4 and TRBJ1-2, with 8 bases identical to TRBD1. Trimming removed 4 bases from V and 4 bases from J; junction bases left unmatched: 11. The CDR3 covers 16 residues. Germline CDR1 reads MRHNA; CDR2 reads SNTAGT. The CDR3 nucleotides read TGTGCCAGCAGTGCCCAACCGGGACAGGACCCCTATGGCTACACCTTC. Amino acid sequence: CASSAQPGQDPYGYTF.

V and J are TRBV19 and TRBJ2-3; D possibly corresponds to TRBD1 (6 bases). CDR1 is LNHDA, CDR2 SQIVND, per germline (reference sequence). The CDR3 covers 14 residues. V was pared by 7 bases and J by 6 bases, with 17 bases between. The CDR3 bases are TGTGCCAGTAAATTAGGCTGGGACATGGATACGCAGTATTTT. It codes for CASKLGWDMDTQYF.

The rearrangement links TRBV2 to TRBJ2-3, with a tentative D call TRBD2 (5 bases). The V end was cut by 6 bases, the J end by 2 bases, with 15 bases between. This CDR3 contains 15 residues. In germline, CDR1 is SNHLY, CDR2 FYNNEI. CDR3 nucleotide sequence: TGTGCCAGCAGCGACCTAGGACTTTACACAGATACGCAGTATTTT. As protein: CASSDLGLYTDTQYF.

The chain is built from TRBV5-5 and TRBJ2-3; D uncertain. The V and J ends lost 1 base and 2 bases respectively, with 5 bases between them. This CDR3 has 13 amino acids. CDR1 is SGHKS, CDR2 YYEKEE, per germline (reference sequence). CDR3 sequence (DNA): TGTGCCAGCAGCTTGCGTTACACAGATACGCAGTATTTT. It yields the protein CASSLRYTDTQYF.

The chain has TRBV5-8 and TRBJ2-6, with 8 positions matching TRBD1. The CDR3 loop spans 19 amino acids. V lost 0 bases and J lost 1; bases outside the gene matches: 9. CDR1 and CDR2 (germline): SGHTS, YDEGEE. The CDR3 spells CASSLGWDRKFSGANVLTF. The CDR3 nucleotides are TGTGCCAGCAGCTTGGGCTGGGACAGGAAATTTTCTGGGGCCAACGTCCTGACTTTC.

This chain connects TRBV4-1 to TRBJ2-6, with D perhaps matching TRBD1 or TRBD2 (5 bases each). The V gene lost 5 bases and the J gene lost 0 bases, with 11 bases spanning the gap. Germline CDR1 MGHRA, CDR2 YSYEKL. The CDR3 is 16 amino acids. CDR3 sequence (DNA): TGCGCCAGCAGCGGGTGGGGGTCCTCTGGGGCCAACGTCCTGACTTTC. Translated: CASSGWGSSGANVLTF.

The CDR3 DNA is TGTGCCAGCAGTGAGGGGGAAGGTATCCACGAGCAGTACTTC. This encodes CASSEGEGIHEQYF. The chain employs TRBV2 and TRBJ2-7; D might be TRBD1 or TRBD2, each matching 5 bases. This CDR3 has 14 amino acids. Deletions cut 3 bases from V and 5 bases from J, with 14 bases between. CDR1 SNHLY and CDR2 FYNNEI come from the germline V gene.

This chain connects TRBV29-1 to TRBJ1-1, with D perhaps matching TRBD1 (5 bases). The CDR3 contains 14 residues. V was clipped by 5 bases and J by 1 base, with 14 bases between them. Germline CDR1 SQVTM, CDR2 ANQGSEA. CDR3 loop: CSVSETEGNTEAFF. The CDR3 DNA is TGCAGCGTTTCCGAGACAGAAGGGAACACTGAAGCTTTCTTT.

The rearrangement links TRBV4-1 to TRBJ1-3; a weak D match, TRBD1 (6 bases). Germline V gene data show CDR1 as MGHRA and CDR2 as YSYEKL. The V gene lost 5 bases and the J gene lost 0 bases, with 11 bases spanning the gap. The CDR3 is made up of 15 amino acids. CDR3 residues: CASSVTGNSGNTIYF. The CDR3 nucleotides read TGCGCCAGCAGCGTCACAGGGAACTCTGGAAACACCATATATTTT.

This clone was counted once. The CDR3 sequence is CASSLGQGRFYEQYF. The CDR3 DNA reads TGTGCCAGCAGTCTTGGACAGGGCCGTTTTTACGAGCAGTACTTC. The V call is TRBV2, the J call TRBJ2-7; TRBD1 matches at 8 bases. CDR1 is SNHLY and CDR2 is FYNNEI in the germline V gene. After removal of 5 bases from V and 4 bases from J, the junction contained 10 bases not matched to a gene. The CDR3 spans 15 residues.

The V gene is TRBV6-1, the J gene TRBJ2-7; D uncertain. The CDR3 length is 13 residues. Germline V CDR1 and CDR2: MNHNS, SASEGT. With 2 bases removed from V and 2 bases from J, the gap between germline ends came to 7 bases. CDR3 amino acids: CASSELPAYEQYV. The CDR3 DNA follows: TGTGCCAGCAGTGAACTTCCAGCCTACGAGCAGTACGTC.

The rearrangement links TRBV9 to TRBJ2-1; TRBD2 aligns across 12 bases. Trimming removed 3 bases from V and 9 bases from J; junction bases left unmatched: 4. Germline V gene lookup returns CDR1 SGDLS and CDR2 YYNGEE. The CDR3 runs 14 residues. The CDR3 DNA is TGTGCCAGCAGCGCCTGGACTAGCGGGGCTGAGCAGTTCTTC. Translating it yields CASSAWTSGAEQFF.

CDR3 amino acids: CASNQGSLLNYEQYV. CDR3 coding DNA: TGTGCCAGTAACCAGGGGTCCCTCCTAAACTACGAGCAGTACGTC. This chain joins TRBV19 and TRBJ2-7, with D tentatively TRBD1 (6 bases). Trimming removed 7 bases from V and 3 bases from J, with 19 bases in between. Germline values: CDR1 LNHDA, CDR2 SQIVND (reference sequence). The CDR3 covers 15 residues.